This TCR beta chain originates from a study of regulatory dendritic cells for organ transplantation. With regard to this clone: Its antigen is as yet unknown.

The method was immunoSEQ multiplex PCR; TCRdb's version includes in-frame clones alone and lacks a portion of them. The data hold about 11,000 clones, with roughly 70% observed a single time. Allogeneic regulatory or mature dendritic cells were co-cultured for four to six days with CFSE-labeled sorted T cells at 1:10. Memory T cells were CD45RO+, naive were CD45RA+, sorted by FACS. Germline CDR1 reads SGHTA; CDR2 reads FQGNSA. V dropped 1 base and J dropped 3 bases, with 7 bases sitting between them. The CDR3 is made up of 13 amino acids. Material for sequencing was memory CD4+ T cells from blood cultured with regulatory dendritic cells. Specified subset: CD45RO+ memory T cells. The origin of this receptor is a human donor in good health. The V and J genes are TRBV7-2 and TRBJ2-7; D is unclear. CDR3 bases: TGTGCCAGCAGCTTAGGGGCTCACTACGAGCAGTACTTC. Translated, it gives CASSLGAHYEQYF.